One and the same sample provided the 32 T cell receptor beta chains below, sequenced in a study of control samples from healthy donors and cancer patients. The repertoire was sequenced with immunoSEQ multiplex PCR; TCRdb's copy has only in-frame clones and lacks some. The sample records roughly 140,000 clones, about 89% being singletons. Sequenced sample: blood. These receptor sequences come from a man in his thirties or forties in good health.

This clone came up once. V usage is TRBV6-5 and J usage is TRBJ1-5; 8 positions match TRBD1. The CDR3 totals 15 residues. Germline V gives CDR1 MNHEY, CDR2 SVGAGI. V lost 4 bases to trimming and J lost 3 bases; unmatched junction nucleotides: 5. CDR3 region: CASSSGTGNNQPQHF. Written as DNA, the CDR3 is TGTGCCAGCAGTTCCGGGACAGGCAACAATCAGCCCCAGCATTTT.

The chain employs TRBV4-2 and TRBJ1-6, with a weak D call TRBD1 (6 bases). Germline V gene lookup returns CDR1 LGHNA and CDR2 YNFKEQ. Trimming left V 1 base short and J 6 bases short, with 10 bases between. The CDR3 covers 15 residues. Here the CDR3 DNA reads TGTGCCAGCAGCCAAGGTGGACAGTTTAATTCACCCCTCCACTTT. Translating gives CASSQGGQFNSPLHF.

The rearrangement uses TRBV9 and TRBJ2-7; 9 positions match TRBD2. CDR3 length equals 15 residues. With 3 bases clipped from V and 2 bases from J, the junction kept 6 bases outside the gene matches. Germline V CDR1 and CDR2: SGDLS, YYNGEE. The CDR3 is CASSAASGRTYEQYF. The CDR3 DNA reads as TGTGCCAGCAGCGCTGCGAGCGGGAGGACCTACGAGCAGTACTTC.

This chain links TRBV19 with TRBJ2-3, with 7 bases aligning to TRBD1. The V gene's germline CDR1 is LNHDA and CDR2 SQIVND (reference sequence). This CDR3 comprises 15 residues. Losses at the gene ends were 3 bases for V and 0 bases for J; bases not matched to a gene: 3. The CDR3 here is CASSMWGQSTDTQYF. The CDR3 bases are TGTGCCAGTAGTATGTGGGGACAGAGCACAGATACGCAGTATTTT.

The chain combines TRBV2 with TRBJ1-1; 8 nucleotides agree with TRBD1. Germline V CDR1 and CDR2: SNHLY, FYNNEI. This CDR3 has 14 residues. The V gene end was trimmed by 1 base and the J gene end by 4 bases; junction bases not matched to a gene: 2. Here the CDR3 reads CASSEGTGITEAFF. Here the CDR3 DNA reads TGTGCCAGCAGTGAAGGGACAGGGATCACTGAAGCTTTCTTT.

The V and J genes are TRBV18 and TRBJ2-7; D is perhaps TRBD1 (6 bases). This CDR3 has 13 amino acids. The germline V gene encodes CDR1 KGHSH and CDR2 LQKENI. The V end was cut by 2 bases, the J end by 5 bases, with 10 bases between. CDR3: CASSPSGDNEQYF. The CDR3, as DNA: TGTGCCAGCTCACCATCAGGGGATAACGAGCAGTACTTC.

The rearrangement links TRBV2 to TRBJ2-3; the D is unclear. Germline V gene sequence: CDR1 SNHLY, CDR2 FYNNEI. Trimming took off 7 bases at V and 2 bases at J, with 13 bases between the two ends. This CDR3 is 14 amino acids long. This CDR3 is CASTPGQITDTQYF. As DNA, the CDR3 is TGTGCCAGCACTCCCGGGCAAATCACAGATACGCAGTATTTT.

The chain uses TRBV19 and TRBJ2-5; D possibly corresponds to TRBD1 (6 bases). In germline, CDR1 is LNHDA, CDR2 SQIVND (reference sequence). V was clipped by 4 bases and J by 4 bases, with 10 bases between them. The CDR3 length is 13 residues. The CDR3 nucleotides read TGTGCCAGTAGTACCACAGGGCCAGAGACCCAGTACTTC. Its translation: CASSTTGPETQYF.

The chain joins TRBV25-1 to TRBJ2-5; TRBD1 or TRBD2 may be the D gene (6 bases each). The V gene lost 2 bases and the J gene lost 5 bases, with 18 bases spanning the gap. The CDR3 is made up of 16 amino acids. Germline V gene data show CDR1 as MGHDK and CDR2 as SYGVNS. This chain's CDR3 is CASSEPLARQGETQYF. DNA for the CDR3: TGTGCCAGCAGTGAACCCCTAGCGCGGCAGGGGGAGACCCAGTACTTC.

Of note for this clone: The junction departs from germline at one end; a sequencing error may be responsible. The chain uses TRBV11-1 and TRBJ1-2, with D uncertain. The CDR3 covers 14 residues. Germline V gene lookup returns CDR1 SGHAT and CDR2 FQDESV (reference sequence). CDR3 DNA sequence: TGTGCCAGCAGCCTAGCCACTGTTGGCTATGGCTACACCTTC. The encoded protein is CASSLATVGYGYTF.

The chain joins TRBV6-2 or TRBV6-3 to TRBJ1-5, with 7 positions matching TRBD1. This CDR3 is built from 16 residues. V lost 5 bases to trimming and J lost 0 bases; unmatched junction nucleotides: 7. Germline V CDR1 and CDR2: MNHEY, SVGEGT. The CDR3 DNA reads TGTGCCAGCAGTGCCTCGACAGGGTTTAGCAATCAGCCCCAGCATTTT. As protein: CASSASTGFSNQPQHF.

The chain joins TRBV7-8 to TRBJ2-7; no clear D. CDR3 length equals 13 residues. The germline gives CDR1 SGHVS, CDR2 FQNEAQ. V lost 5 bases to trimming and J lost 6 bases, with 14 bases between them. The CDR3 is CASSRPLVPEQYF. CDR3 nucleotides: TGTGCCAGCAGCCGACCGCTAGTCCCCGAGCAGTACTTC.

The V call is TRBV19, the J call TRBJ2-1; D perhaps matches TRBD2 (6 bases). Germline V gives CDR1 LNHDA, CDR2 SQIVND (reference sequence). The CDR3 is made up of 14 amino acids. V was cut by 11 bases and J by 0 bases, with 14 bases left in between. CDR3 region: CAGARGNSYNEQFF. CDR3 DNA sequence: TGTGCCGGTGCCCGCGGGAACTCCTACAATGAGCAGTTCTTC.

The chain uses TRBV6-5 and TRBJ2-1; 7 positions agree with TRBD2. The germline gives CDR1 MNHEY, CDR2 SVGAGI. CDR3 length equals 15 residues. V lost 6 bases to trimming and J lost 6 bases; unmatched junction nucleotides: 11. CDR3: CASSPGLVVSNEQFF. In nucleotides, the CDR3 is TGTGCCAGCAGCCCAGGACTAGTCGTAAGCAATGAGCAGTTCTTC.

The V and J genes are TRBV5-1 and TRBJ2-5; TRBD1 matches at 8 bases. The CDR3 consists of 14 residues. Germline-derived CDR1 and CDR2 are SGHRS and YFSETQ. J gave up 2 bases and V 4 bases, and 4 bases lay outside the gene matches. CDR3 bases: TGCGCCAGCAGCGCCGGGACAGGACAAGAGACCCAGTACTTC. Encoded protein: CASSAGTGQETQYF.

This clone was detected only a few times. The chain has TRBV6-1 and TRBJ1-6; TRBD1 matches at 8 bases. Looked up from germline, CDR1 is MNHNS and CDR2 is SASEGT. This CDR3 is built from 15 residues. Trimming at V came to 1 base and at J to 9 bases, leaving 5 bases not matched to a gene. Here the CDR3 DNA reads TGTGCCAGCAGTGAAGTAGGACAGGGTTTTTCACCCCTCCACTTT. Amino acids: CASSEVGQGFSPLHF.

This sequence joins TRBV24-1 and TRBJ2-1, with D uncertain. V was trimmed by 4 bases and J by 10 bases, leaving 13 bases between them. Germline V CDR1 and CDR2: KGHDR, SFDVKD. The CDR3 is 13 residues long. The CDR3 reads CATSERVVGEQFF. CDR3 coding DNA: TGTGCCACCAGTGAAAGAGTAGTTGGAGAGCAGTTCTTC.

J is TRBJ2-7 and V is TRBV29-1; 9 nucleotides agree with TRBD2. Losses at the gene ends were 4 bases for V and 9 bases for J; bases not matched to a gene: 7. The CDR3 is made up of 12 amino acids. Per germline, CDR1 SQVTM and CDR2 ANQGSEA. CDR3 sequence reads: CSVVATSGVQYF. For the CDR3, the DNA is TGCAGCGTTGTGGCGACTAGCGGTGTGCAGTACTTC.

This clone was observed a handful of times. J is TRBJ2-7 and V is TRBV19; TRBD1 matches 7 bases. Germline V lookup: CDR1 LNHDA, CDR2 SQIVND (reference sequence). Trimming cost V 7 bases and J 7 bases; bases outside gene matches: 13. The CDR3 contains 14 residues. The CDR3 spells CASKETGLATEQYF. For the CDR3, the DNA is TGTGCCAGTAAGGAGACAGGGTTAGCTACGGAGCAGTACTTC.

The chain employs TRBV2 and TRBJ2-2, with D possibly matching TRBD2 (5 bases). V was shortened by 6 bases and J by 4 bases, with 12 bases between the two germline ends. From germline, CDR1 is SNHLY and CDR2 FYNNEI. The CDR3 is made up of 14 amino acids. This CDR3 is CASRTREGTGELFF. CDR3 nucleotides: TGTGCCAGCAGGACCAGAGAGGGCACCGGGGAGCTGTTTTTT.

The V call is TRBV7-2, the J call TRBJ2-1, with D possibly matching TRBD2 (5 bases). Germline lookup yields CDR1 SGHTA and CDR2 FQGNSA. The length of the CDR3 is 12 residues. Trimming stripped 4 bases from V and 14 bases from J, with 15 bases between. The CDR3 loop is CASSSTGSGEFF. The CDR3 coding sequence is TGTGCCAGCAGCTCAACGGGGTCTGGTGAGTTCTTC.

The V and J genes are TRBV7-8 and TRBJ2-5; no clear D gene. CDR3 length equals 13 residues. V lost 5 bases and J lost 2, with 9 bases in between. Germline CDR1 SGHVS, CDR2 FQNEAQ. The CDR3 DNA reads TGTGCCAGCAGCCTAACGGCACAAGAGACCCAGTACTTC. As protein: CASSLTAQETQYF.

This sequence joins TRBV6-2 or TRBV6-3 and TRBJ2-2; D remains unclear. This CDR3 is 13 amino acids long. Germline lookup yields CDR1 MNHEY and CDR2 SVGEGT. V gave up 5 bases and J gave up 8 bases, with 12 bases separating them. The chain's CDR3 is CASSPSERGELFF. The DNA of the CDR3 is TGTGCCAGCAGTCCCTCGGAGAGGGGGGAGCTGTTTTTT.

This clone was observed once. This rearrangement joins TRBV12-3 or TRBV12-4 to TRBJ1-5, with no clear D. With 3 bases removed from V and 3 bases from J, the gap between germline ends came to 6 bases. This CDR3 has 13 amino acids. CDR3 loop: CASSFQYNQPQHF. CDR3 coding DNA: TGTGCCAGCAGTTTCCAGTACAATCAGCCCCAGCATTTT.

This chain links TRBV24-1 with TRBJ2-1, with 11 bases aligning to TRBD2. Germline-derived CDR1 and CDR2 are KGHDR and SFDVKD. The CDR3 length is 17 residues. V lost 0 bases and J lost 0; bases outside the gene matches: 0. DNA of the CDR3: TGTGCCACCAGTGATTTGACTAGCGGGAGCTCCTACAATGAGCAGTTCTTC. Translating gives CATSDLTSGSSYNEQFF.

The chain couples TRBV7-8 to TRBJ2-5; 9 bases line up with TRBD1. Germline-derived CDR1 and CDR2 are SGHVS and FQNEAQ. This CDR3 contains 16 residues. The V segment lost 2 bases and the J segment 4 bases; nucleotides outside the gene matches: 8. Here the CDR3 DNA reads TGTGCCAGCAGCTTACGGACAGGGGATTTGATAGAGACCCAGTACTTC. This gives the protein CASSLRTGDLIETQYF.

The V and J genes are TRBV2 and TRBJ2-1; TRBD2 might be the D (5 bases). The CDR3 sequence is 14 residues long. Trimming cost V 8 bases and J 1 base, with 12 bases left between them. Germline V gene data show CDR1 as SNHLY and CDR2 as FYNNEI. The chain's CDR3 is CASGSRSSYNEQFF. The CDR3 bases are TGTGCCAGCGGGAGCAGGAGTTCCTACAATGAGCAGTTCTTC.

This chain uses TRBV7-9 with TRBJ1-5, with D possibly being TRBD1 (5 bases). Trimming took off 2 bases at V and 3 bases at J, with 17 bases between the two ends. The CDR3 totals 17 residues. Germline V gene sequence: CDR1 SEHNR, CDR2 FQNEAQ (reference sequence). CDR3 coding DNA: TGTGCCAGCAGCTTACCGACCGGTAGGGGCGTCAATCAGCCCCAGCATTTT. Translation gives CASSLPTGRGVNQPQHF.

This clone showed up just once. This sample includes further DNA sequences coding for the same CDR3. CDR3 in DNA: TGTGCCAGCAGCTCTGGACAGGCAAGCTCCTATAATTCACCCCTCCACTTT. Translation gives CASSSGQASSYNSPLHF. The V call is TRBV5-4, the J call TRBJ1-6; 7 bases map to TRBD1. Trimming took 3 bases from V and 0 from J; bases not matched to a gene: 6. CDR1 and CDR2 (germline): SGHNT, YYREEE (reference sequence). The CDR3 length is 17 residues. Full variable domain (remainder filled in from reference TRBV5-4 and TRBJ1-6): ETGVTQSPTHLIKTRGQQVTLRCSSQSGHNTVSWYQQALGQGPQFIFQYYREEENGRGNFPPRFSGLQFPNYSSELNVNALELDDSALYLCASSSGQASSYNSPLHFGNGTRLTVT.

This chain uses TRBV27 with TRBJ1-2; D not resolved. In germline, CDR1 is MNHEY, CDR2 SMNVEV (reference sequence). CDR3 size: 18 residues. V was trimmed by 6 bases and J by 0 bases, leaving 23 bases between them. The DNA for the CDR3 is TGTGCCAGCAGGCGCGACCTCCGGGCCCGTCCTACTAACTATGGCTACACCTTC. Encoded protein: CASRRDLRARPTNYGYTF.

V and J are TRBV3-1 (or the pseudogene TRBV3-2) and TRBJ2-7; D unclear. The CDR3 loop spans 14 amino acids. Trimming removed 3 bases from V and 2 bases from J, with 11 bases in between. Germline V gives CDR1 LGHDT, CDR2 YNNKEL (reference sequence). The CDR3 loop reads CASSHPRATYEQYF. The CDR3 nucleotides read TGTGCCAGCAGCCACCCTCGGGCCACCTACGAGCAGTACTTC.

The gene calls are TRBV5-6 and TRBJ2-1, with a tentative D call TRBD1 (6 bases). V was trimmed by 3 bases and J by 1 base, leaving 20 bases between them. The CDR3 runs 18 residues. Germline assignment: CDR1 SGHDT and CDR2 YYEEEE. The CDR3 sequence is CASSSRLGGVGSYNEQFF. The CDR3 region has the DNA TGTGCCAGCAGCTCCCGGCTAGGGGGAGTAGGGTCCTACAATGAGCAGTTCTTC.